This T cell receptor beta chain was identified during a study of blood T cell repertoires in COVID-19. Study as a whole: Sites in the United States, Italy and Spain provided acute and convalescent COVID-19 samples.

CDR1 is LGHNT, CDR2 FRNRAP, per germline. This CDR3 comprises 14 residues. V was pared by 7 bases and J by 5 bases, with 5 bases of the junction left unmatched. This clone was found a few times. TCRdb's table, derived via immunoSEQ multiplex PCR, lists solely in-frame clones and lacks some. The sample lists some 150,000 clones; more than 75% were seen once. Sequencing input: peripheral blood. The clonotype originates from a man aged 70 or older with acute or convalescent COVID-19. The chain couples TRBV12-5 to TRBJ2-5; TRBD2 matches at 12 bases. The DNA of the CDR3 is TGTGCTAGTGCTAAAGGGACTAGCGGGGAGACCCAGTACTTC. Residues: CASAKGTSGETQYF.